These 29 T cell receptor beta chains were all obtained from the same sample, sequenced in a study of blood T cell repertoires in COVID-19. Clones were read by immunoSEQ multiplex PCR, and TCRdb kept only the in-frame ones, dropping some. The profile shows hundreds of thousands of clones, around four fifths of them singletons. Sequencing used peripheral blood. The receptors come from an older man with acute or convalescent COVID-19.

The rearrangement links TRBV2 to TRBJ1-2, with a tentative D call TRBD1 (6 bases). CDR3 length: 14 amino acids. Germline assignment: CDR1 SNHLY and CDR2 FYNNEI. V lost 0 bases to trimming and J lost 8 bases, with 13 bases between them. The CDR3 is CASSEAAQGGGYTF. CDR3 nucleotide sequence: TGTGCCAGCAGTGAAGCGGCACAGGGTGGGGGCTACACCTTC.

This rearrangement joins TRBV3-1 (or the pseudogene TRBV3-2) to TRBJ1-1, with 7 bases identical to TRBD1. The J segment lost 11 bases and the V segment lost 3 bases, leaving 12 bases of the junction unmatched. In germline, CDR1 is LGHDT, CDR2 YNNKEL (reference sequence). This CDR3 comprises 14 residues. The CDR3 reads CASSQVDREGAAFF. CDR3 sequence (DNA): TGTGCCAGCAGCCAGGTCGACAGGGAAGGGGCGGCTTTCTTT.

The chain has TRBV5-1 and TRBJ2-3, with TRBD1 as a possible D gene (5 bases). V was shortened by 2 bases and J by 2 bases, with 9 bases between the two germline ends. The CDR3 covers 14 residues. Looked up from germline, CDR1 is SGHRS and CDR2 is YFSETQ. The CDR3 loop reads CASSLQEITDTQYF. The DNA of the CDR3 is TGCGCCAGCAGCTTACAGGAGATCACAGATACGCAGTATTTT.

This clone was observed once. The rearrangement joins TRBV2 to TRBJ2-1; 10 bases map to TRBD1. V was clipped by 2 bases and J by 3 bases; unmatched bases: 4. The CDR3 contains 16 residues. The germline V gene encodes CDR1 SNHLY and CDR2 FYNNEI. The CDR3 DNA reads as TGTGCCAGCAGTGAATTAGGGACAGGGGACTACAATGAGCAGTTCTTC. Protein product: CASSELGTGDYNEQFF.

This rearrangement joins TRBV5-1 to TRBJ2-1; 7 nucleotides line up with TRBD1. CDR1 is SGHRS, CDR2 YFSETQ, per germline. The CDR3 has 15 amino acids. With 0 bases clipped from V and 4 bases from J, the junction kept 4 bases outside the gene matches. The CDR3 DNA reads TGCGCCAGCAGCTTGGTGGGACAGCAATACAATGAGCAGTTCTTC. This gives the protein CASSLVGQQYNEQFF.

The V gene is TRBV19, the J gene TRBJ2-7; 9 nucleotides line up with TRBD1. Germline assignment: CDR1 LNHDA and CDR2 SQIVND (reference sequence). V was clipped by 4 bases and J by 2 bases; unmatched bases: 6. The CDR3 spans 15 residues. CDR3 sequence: CASSNRGQNPYEQYF. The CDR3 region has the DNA TGTGCCAGTAGTAACAGGGGGCAAAATCCCTACGAGCAGTACTTC.

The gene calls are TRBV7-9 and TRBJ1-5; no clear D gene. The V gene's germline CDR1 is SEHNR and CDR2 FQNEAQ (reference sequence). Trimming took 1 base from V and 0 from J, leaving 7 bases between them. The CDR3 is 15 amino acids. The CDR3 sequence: CASSLGQDSNQPQHF. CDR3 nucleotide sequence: TGTGCCAGCAGCTTAGGGCAGGATAGCAATCAGCCCCAGCATTTT.

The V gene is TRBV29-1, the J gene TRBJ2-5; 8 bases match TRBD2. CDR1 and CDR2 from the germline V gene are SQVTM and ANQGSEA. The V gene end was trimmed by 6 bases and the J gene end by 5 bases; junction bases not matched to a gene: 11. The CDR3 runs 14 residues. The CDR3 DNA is TGCAGCGTCAAAGACCGGGAGGGCTGGGAGACCCAGTACTTC. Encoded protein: CSVKDREGWETQYF.

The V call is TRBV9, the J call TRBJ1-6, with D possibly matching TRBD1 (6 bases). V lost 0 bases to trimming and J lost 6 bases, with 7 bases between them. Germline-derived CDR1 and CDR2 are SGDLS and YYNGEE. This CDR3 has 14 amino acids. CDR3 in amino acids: CASSVGTVNSPLHF. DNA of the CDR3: TGTGCCAGCAGCGTAGGGACAGTTAATTCACCCCTCCACTTT.

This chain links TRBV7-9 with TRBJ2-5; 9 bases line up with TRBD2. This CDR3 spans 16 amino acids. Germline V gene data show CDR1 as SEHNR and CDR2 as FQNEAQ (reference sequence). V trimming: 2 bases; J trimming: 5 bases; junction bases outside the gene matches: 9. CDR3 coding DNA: TGTGCCAGCAGCTTATATGCGGGAGGGCCTGGGGAGACCCAGTACTTC. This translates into CASSLYAGGPGETQYF.

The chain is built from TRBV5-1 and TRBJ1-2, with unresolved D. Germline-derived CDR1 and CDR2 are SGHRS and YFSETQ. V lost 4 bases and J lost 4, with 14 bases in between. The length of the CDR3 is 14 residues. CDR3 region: CASSPDYGSYGYTF. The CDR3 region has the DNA TGCGCCAGCAGCCCGGACTACGGCAGCTATGGCTACACCTTC. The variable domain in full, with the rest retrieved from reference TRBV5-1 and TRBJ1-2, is KAGVTQTPRYLIKTRGQQVTLSCSPISGHRSVSWYQQTPGQGLQFLFEYFSETQRNKGNFPGRFSGRQFSNSRSEMNVSTLELGDSALYLCASSPDYGSYGYTFGSGTRLTVV.

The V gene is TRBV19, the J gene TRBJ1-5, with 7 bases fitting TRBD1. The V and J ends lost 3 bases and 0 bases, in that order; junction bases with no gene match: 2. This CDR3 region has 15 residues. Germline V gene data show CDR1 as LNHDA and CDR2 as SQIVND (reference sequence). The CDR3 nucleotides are TGTGCCAGTAGTATCGGACAGGTTAGCAATCAGCCCCAGCATTTT. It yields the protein CASSIGQVSNQPQHF.

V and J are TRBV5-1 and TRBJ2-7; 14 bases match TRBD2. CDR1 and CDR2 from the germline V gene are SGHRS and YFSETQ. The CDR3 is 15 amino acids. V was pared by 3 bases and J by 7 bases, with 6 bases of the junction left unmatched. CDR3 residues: CASSSGLAGGWEQYF. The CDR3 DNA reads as TGCGCCAGCAGCTCCGGACTAGCGGGGGGTTGGGAGCAGTACTTC.

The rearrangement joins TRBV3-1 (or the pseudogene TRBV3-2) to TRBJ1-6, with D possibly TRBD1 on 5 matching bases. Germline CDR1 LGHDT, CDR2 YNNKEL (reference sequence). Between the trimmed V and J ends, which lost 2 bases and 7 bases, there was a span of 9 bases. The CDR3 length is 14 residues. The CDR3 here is CASSQLRGNSPLHF. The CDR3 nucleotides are TGTGCCAGCAGCCAACTGCGGGGGAATTCACCCCTCCACTTT.

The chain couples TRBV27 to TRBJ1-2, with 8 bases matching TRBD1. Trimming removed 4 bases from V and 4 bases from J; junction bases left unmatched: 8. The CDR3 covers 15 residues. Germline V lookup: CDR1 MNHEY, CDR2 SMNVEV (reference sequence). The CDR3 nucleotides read TGTGCCAGCAGTTCCATCGACAGGGGAGGCTATGGCTACACCTTC. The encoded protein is CASSSIDRGGYGYTF.

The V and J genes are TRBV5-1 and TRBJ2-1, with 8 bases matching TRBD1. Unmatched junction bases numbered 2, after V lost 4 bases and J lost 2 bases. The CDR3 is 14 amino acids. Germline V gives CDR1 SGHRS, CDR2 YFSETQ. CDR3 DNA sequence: TGCGCCAGCAGCACGACAGGGGCCTACAATGAGCAGTTCTTC. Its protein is CASSTTGAYNEQFF.

The CDR3 loop is CASSQGQGAPTLYF. The CDR3 DNA follows: TGTGCCAGCAGTCAGGGACAGGGGGCGCCTACTCTGTACTTC. V usage is TRBV28 and J usage is TRBJ2-7; 12 bases fit TRBD1. CDR3 length equals 14 residues. J was trimmed by 12 bases and V by 5 bases; bases with no gene match: 11. Germline CDR1 reads MDHEN; CDR2 reads SYDVKM.

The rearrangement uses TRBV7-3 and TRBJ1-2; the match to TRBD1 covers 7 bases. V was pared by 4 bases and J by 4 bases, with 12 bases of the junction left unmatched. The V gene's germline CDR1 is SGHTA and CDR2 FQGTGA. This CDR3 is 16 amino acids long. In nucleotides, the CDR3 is TGTGCCAGCAGCTCCGGAGGGGGACAGATAGCCTATGGCTACACCTTC. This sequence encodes CASSSGGGQIAYGYTF.

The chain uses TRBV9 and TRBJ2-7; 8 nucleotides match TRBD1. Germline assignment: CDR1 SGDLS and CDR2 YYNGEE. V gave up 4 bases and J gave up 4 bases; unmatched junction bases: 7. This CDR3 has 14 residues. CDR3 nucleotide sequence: TGTGCCAGCAGCACCGGACAGGGAAGGTACGAGCAGTACTTC. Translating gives CASSTGQGRYEQYF.

The CDR3 region has the DNA TGCGCCAGCAGCCAAGGTGTAGTTAGCGGGAGGGCCCGAGATACGCAGTATTTT. Encoded protein: CASSQGVVSGRARDTQYF. The V call is TRBV4-1, the J call TRBJ2-3; TRBD2 matches at 11 bases. Germline CDR1 MGHRA, CDR2 YSYEKL. The CDR3 totals 18 residues. V shed 1 base, J shed 5 bases, and the junction held 11 bases outside the gene matches.

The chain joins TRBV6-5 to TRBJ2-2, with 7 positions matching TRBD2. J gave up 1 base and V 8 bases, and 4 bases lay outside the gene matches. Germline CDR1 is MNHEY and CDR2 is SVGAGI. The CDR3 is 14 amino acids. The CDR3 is CASSSSGNTGELFF. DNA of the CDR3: TGTGCCAGCTCATCTAGCGGGAACACCGGGGAGCTGTTTTTT.

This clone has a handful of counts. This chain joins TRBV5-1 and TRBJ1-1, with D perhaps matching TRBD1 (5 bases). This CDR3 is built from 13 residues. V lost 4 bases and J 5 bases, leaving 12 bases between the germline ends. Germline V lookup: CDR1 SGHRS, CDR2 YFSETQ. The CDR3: CASSLGGVTEAFF. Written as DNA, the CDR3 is TGCGCCAGCAGCCTCGGGGGGGTAACTGAAGCTTTCTTT.

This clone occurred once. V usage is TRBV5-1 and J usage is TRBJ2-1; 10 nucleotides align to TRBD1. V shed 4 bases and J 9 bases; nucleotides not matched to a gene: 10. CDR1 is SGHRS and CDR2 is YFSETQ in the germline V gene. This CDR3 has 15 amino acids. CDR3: CASSLRQGAGGEQFF. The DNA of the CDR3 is TGCGCCAGCAGCCTCCGACAGGGGGCTGGGGGTGAGCAGTTCTTC.

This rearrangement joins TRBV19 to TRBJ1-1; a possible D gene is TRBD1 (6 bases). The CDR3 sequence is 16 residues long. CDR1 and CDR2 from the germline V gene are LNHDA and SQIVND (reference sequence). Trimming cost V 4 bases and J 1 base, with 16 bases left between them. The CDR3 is CASSKAGTPSNTEAFF. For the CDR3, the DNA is TGTGCCAGTAGTAAGGCAGGGACACCTTCGAACACTGAAGCTTTCTTT.

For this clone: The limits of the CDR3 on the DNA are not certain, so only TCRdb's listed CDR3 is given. This chain's CDR3 is CAISDVLEKAEAFF. This rearrangement joins TRBV10-3 to TRBJ1-1. The CDR3 spans 14 residues, counting both ends. CDR1 and CDR2 from the germline V gene are ENHRY and SYGVKD.

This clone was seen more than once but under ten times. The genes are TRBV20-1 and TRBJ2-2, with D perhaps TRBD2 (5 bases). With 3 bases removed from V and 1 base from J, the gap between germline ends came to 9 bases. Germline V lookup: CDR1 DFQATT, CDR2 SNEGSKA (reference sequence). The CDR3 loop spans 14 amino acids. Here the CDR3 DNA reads TGCAGTGCTAGTGGTGGACTGAACACCGGGGAGCTGTTTTTT. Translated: CSASGGLNTGELFF.

The CDR3 loop reads CASSYSGTENEKLFF. The CDR3 coding sequence is TGCGCCAGCAGCTACTCCGGGACAGAGAATGAAAAACTGTTTTTT. The chain is built from TRBV5-1 and TRBJ1-4, with 7 bases identical to TRBD1. This CDR3 has 15 amino acids. V gave up 3 bases and J gave up 5 bases; unmatched junction bases: 7. In germline, CDR1 is SGHRS, CDR2 YFSETQ. The complete variable domain, with remaining parts taken from reference TRBV5-1 and TRBJ1-4, reads KAGVTQTPRYLIKTRGQQVTLSCSPISGHRSVSWYQQTPGQGLQFLFEYFSETQRNKGNFPGRFSGRQFSNSRSEMNVSTLELGDSALYLCASSYSGTENEKLFFGSGTQLSVL.

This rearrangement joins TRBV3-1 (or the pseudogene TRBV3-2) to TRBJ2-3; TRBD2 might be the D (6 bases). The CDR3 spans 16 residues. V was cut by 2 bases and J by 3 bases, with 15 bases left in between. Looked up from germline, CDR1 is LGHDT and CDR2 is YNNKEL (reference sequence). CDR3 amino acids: CASSQIGGGKTDTQYF. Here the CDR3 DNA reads TGTGCCAGCAGCCAAATCGGTGGGGGGAAGACAGATACGCAGTATTTT.

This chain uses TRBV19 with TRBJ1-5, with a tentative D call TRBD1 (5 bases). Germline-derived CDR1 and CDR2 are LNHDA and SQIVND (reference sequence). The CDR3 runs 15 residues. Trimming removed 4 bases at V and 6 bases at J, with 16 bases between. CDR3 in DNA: TGTGCCAGTAGTACTGGTCAGGGAGGTAGTCAGCCCCAGCATTTT. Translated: CASSTGQGGSQPQHF. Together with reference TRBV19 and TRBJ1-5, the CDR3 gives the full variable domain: DGGITQSPKYLFRKEGQNVTLSCEQNLNHDAMYWYRQDPGQGLRLIYYSQIVNDFQKGDIAEGYSVSREKKESFPLTVTSAQKNPTAFYLCASSTGQGGSQPQHFGDGTRLSIL.